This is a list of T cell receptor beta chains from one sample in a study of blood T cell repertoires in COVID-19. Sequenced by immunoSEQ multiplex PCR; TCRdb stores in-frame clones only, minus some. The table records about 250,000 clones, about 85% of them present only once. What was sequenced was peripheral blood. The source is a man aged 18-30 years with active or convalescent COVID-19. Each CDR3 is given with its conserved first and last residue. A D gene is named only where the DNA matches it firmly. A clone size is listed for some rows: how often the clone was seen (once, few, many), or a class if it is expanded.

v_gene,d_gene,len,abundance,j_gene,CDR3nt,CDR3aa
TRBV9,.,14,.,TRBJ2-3,TGTGCCAGCAGCGTAGGGGGGGAGATGAATACGCAGTATTTT,CASSVGGEMNTQYF
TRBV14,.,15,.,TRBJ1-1,TGTGCCAGCAGCCCCCCGGGGACAATGAACACTGAAGCTTTCTTT,CASSPPGTMNTEAFF
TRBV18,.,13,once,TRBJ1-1,TGTGCCAGCTCACTCGACAGGAACACTGAAGCTTTCTTT,CASSLDRNTEAFF
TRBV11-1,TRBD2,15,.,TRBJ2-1,TGTGCCAGCAGCTTACCAATGGGGGGGGTCAATGAGCAGTTCTTC,CASSLPMGGVNEQFF
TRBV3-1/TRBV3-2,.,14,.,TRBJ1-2,TGTGCCAGCAGCCAAGCCGGGACATTCTATGGCTACACCTTC,CASSQAGTFYGYTF
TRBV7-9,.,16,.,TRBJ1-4,TGTGCCAGCAGCTTCGGACAGACCTCAACTAATGAAAAACTGTTTTTT,CASSFGQTSTNEKLFF
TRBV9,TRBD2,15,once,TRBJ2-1,TGTGCCAGCAGCGTAGCTAGCGGGCTCTACAATGAGCAGTTCTTC,CASSVASGLYNEQFF
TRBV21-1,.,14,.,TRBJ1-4,TGTGCCAGCAGCAGGGACAGATTAGGGGGAAAACTGTTTTTT,CASSRDRLGGKLFF
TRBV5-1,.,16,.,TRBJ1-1,TGCGCCAGCAGCTTGGATTCGGGACTGCCGAACACTGAAGCTTTCTTT,CASSLDSGLPNTEAFF
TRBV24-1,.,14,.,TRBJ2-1,TGTGCCACCAGTGTCTCGACTTTTGCCAATGAGCAGTTCTTC,CATSVSTFANEQFF
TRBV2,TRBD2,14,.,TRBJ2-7,TGTGCCAGCAGCTTTGAGGGAGGGTACTACGAGCAGTACTTC,CASSFEGGYYEQYF
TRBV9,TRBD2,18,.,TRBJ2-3,TGTGCCAGCAGCCCTCGGGATAGCGGGGGGCCCCCTACAGATACGCAGTATTTT,CASSPRDSGGPPTDTQYF
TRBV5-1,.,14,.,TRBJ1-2,TGCGCCAGCAGCTTGGAACCAGAAAACTATGGCTACACCTTC,CASSLEPENYGYTF
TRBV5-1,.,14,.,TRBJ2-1,TGCGCCAGCAGCGGGGGAGGCCGAGACAATGAGCAGTTCTTC,CASSGGGRDNEQFF
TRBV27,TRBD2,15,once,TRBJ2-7,TGTGCCAGCAGTCCCAGGCGTTTAGCGGGAAACGAGCAGTACTTC,CASSPRRLAGNEQYF
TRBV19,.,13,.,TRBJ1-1,TGTGCCAGTTCCGACAGGCCGAACACTGAAGCTTTCTTT,CASSDRPNTEAFF
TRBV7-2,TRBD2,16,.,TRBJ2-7,TGTGCCAGCAGCTTATCAACTAGCGGGAGGTTCAACGAGCAGTACTTC,CASSLSTSGRFNEQYF
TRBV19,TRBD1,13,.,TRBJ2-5,TGTGCCAGTAGCGACAGGGTGACGGAGACCCAGTACTTC,CASSDRVTETQYF
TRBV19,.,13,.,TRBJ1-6,TGTGCCAGCAAGAGCTCCTATAATTCACCCCTCCACTTT,CASKSSYNSPLHF
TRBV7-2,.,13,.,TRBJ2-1,TGTGCCAGCAGCTTAGCGGGAGAATCCGAGCAGTTCTTC,CASSLAGESEQFF